Below, 24 T cell receptor beta chains from the same sample are listed, as sequenced in a study of T cells in localized non-small cell lung cancer. Sequenced by immunoSEQ multiplex PCR; TCRdb stores in-frame clones only, minus some. The data hold about 52,000 clones, with around 87% observed a single time. This material consisted of PBMCs, taken before any cancer treatment. These receptors originate from a female donor with stage II lung adenocarcinoma.

The chain uses TRBV6-1 and TRBJ2-7, with D unclear. This CDR3 spans 13 amino acids. The V end was cut by 6 bases, the J end by 0 bases, with 9 bases between. CDR1 MNHNS and CDR2 SASEGT come from the germline V gene. The CDR3 loop is CASRGSLSYEQYF. The CDR3 DNA is TGTGCCAGCAGGGGCTCCCTCTCCTACGAGCAGTACTTC.

The chain combines TRBV6-5 with TRBJ2-5; tentatively, D is TRBD1 or TRBD2 (5 bases each). V was clipped by 9 bases and J by 4 bases, with 15 bases between them. From germline, CDR1 is MNHEY and CDR2 SVGAGI. CDR3 size: 13 residues. The CDR3 protein is CASRQPGIETQYF. CDR3 DNA sequence: TGTGCCAGTCGACAGCCCGGGATAGAGACCCAGTACTTC.

This chain connects TRBV9 to TRBJ2-3; D uncertain. Germline-derived CDR1 and CDR2 are SGDLS and YYNGEE. Trimming cost V 5 bases and J 0 bases, with 4 bases left between them. The CDR3 extends over 12 amino acids. CDR3 nucleotides: TGTGCCAGCAGTCGGAGCACAGATACGCAGTATTTT. It codes for CASSRSTDTQYF.

Note on this clone: Other DNA sequences in this specimen translate into the identical CDR3. The rearrangement uses TRBV19 and TRBJ2-1; D not resolved. V lost 3 bases, J lost 0 bases, and 9 bases lay in between. The germline gives CDR1 LNHDA, CDR2 SQIVND (reference sequence). The CDR3 sequence is 15 residues long. The CDR3 nucleotides are TGTGCCAGTAGTATTGGCCGCGGCTCCTACAATGAGCAGTTCTTC. This sequence encodes CASSIGRGSYNEQFF.

This clone occurred once. The chain joins TRBV9 to TRBJ2-4; 9 bases align to TRBD2. Trimming cost V 0 bases and J 8 bases; bases outside gene matches: 6. The CDR3 is 15 amino acids. Looked up from germline, CDR1 is SGDLS and CDR2 is YYNGEE. The CDR3 here is CASSVGGLAGHIQYF. The CDR3 nucleotides are TGTGCCAGCAGCGTAGGGGGTCTAGCGGGGCACATTCAGTACTTC.

This clone was observed a single time. The chain uses TRBV5-5 and TRBJ2-5, with D uncertain. Trimming stripped 0 bases from V and 4 bases from J, with 10 bases between. The CDR3 loop spans 14 amino acids. Per the germline V gene, CDR1 is SGHKS and CDR2 is YYEKEE (reference sequence). In nucleotides, the CDR3 is TGTGCCAGCAGCTTGGTAGGCCTAGTAGAGACCCAGTACTTC. It yields the protein CASSLVGLVETQYF.

CDR3 bases: TGTGCCAGCAGTTTATCGGCATCTAGTGAAGCTTTCTTT. It is translated as CASSLSASSEAFF. V and J are TRBV27 and TRBJ1-1; D not certain. V was pared by 0 bases and J by 7 bases, with 9 bases between. Per germline, CDR1 MNHEY and CDR2 SMNVEV (reference sequence). The CDR3 length is 13 residues.

The chain uses TRBV2 and TRBJ2-3; D might be TRBD2 (7 bases). The CDR3 consists of 14 residues. CDR1 is SNHLY, CDR2 FYNNEI, per germline. V was trimmed by 6 bases and J by 6 bases, leaving 16 bases between them. The CDR3: CASRERGAVDTQYF. CDR3 DNA sequence: TGTGCCAGCAGGGAACGGGGGGCCGTGGATACGCAGTATTTT.

As for this clone: Other DNA sequences in this specimen translate into the identical CDR3. This chain uses TRBV9 with TRBJ2-2; 8 bases map to TRBD2. Germline loops: CDR1 SGDLS, CDR2 YYNGEE. V dropped 0 bases and J dropped 2; count of bases not matched to a gene: 6. The CDR3 is 17 residues long. The CDR3: CASSVVGSGSNTGELFF. In nucleotides, the CDR3 is TGTGCCAGCAGCGTAGTGGGGAGCGGGAGTAACACCGGGGAGCTGTTTTTT.

V usage is TRBV4-1 and J usage is TRBJ1-2; D remains ambiguous. CDR3 length: 11 amino acids. Trimming removed 6 bases at V and 5 bases at J, with 7 bases between. The V gene's germline CDR1 is MGHRA and CDR2 YSYEKL. CDR3 in amino acids: CASRSVYGYTF. CDR3 coding DNA: TGCGCCAGCAGATCAGTGTATGGCTACACCTTC.

The genes are TRBV27 and TRBJ1-1; 7 bases align to TRBD1. J was trimmed by 5 bases and V by 3 bases; bases with no gene match: 3. CDR1 and CDR2 from the germline V gene are MNHEY and SMNVEV (reference sequence). The CDR3 totals 13 residues. The CDR3 is CASSFYRGTEAFF. The CDR3 DNA sequence: TGTGCCAGCAGTTTCTACAGGGGAACTGAAGCTTTCTTT.

The rearrangement joins TRBV6-6 to TRBJ1-1; D may be TRBD1 (5 bases). The CDR3 runs 16 residues. V lost 4 bases and J lost 1, with 16 bases in between. Germline V gene lookup returns CDR1 MNHNY and CDR2 SVGAGI (reference sequence). Written as DNA, the CDR3 is TGTGCCAGCAGTTCCCCGGGGGGGGGAGGGAACACTGAAGCTTTCTTT. Translated: CASSSPGGGGNTEAFF.

The chain combines TRBV6-5 with TRBJ2-1, with 8 bases that match TRBD2. Germline loops: CDR1 MNHEY, CDR2 SVGAGI. The CDR3 is 15 amino acids. The V and J ends lost 5 bases and 12 bases, in that order; junction bases with no gene match: 15. DNA for the CDR3: TGTGCCAGCAGTCCCCGACGCGGGGGGACACTTGGGCAGTTCTTC. Translated: CASSPRRGGTLGQFF.

As DNA, the CDR3 is TGTGCCAGTCTCAGGGACACCATTCAGTACTTC. This encodes CASLRDTIQYF. The chain recombines TRBV6-5 with TRBJ2-4; maybe TRBD1 (6 bases). This CDR3 contains 11 residues. The V gene's germline CDR1 is MNHEY and CDR2 SVGAGI. V lost 9 bases to trimming and J lost 9 bases, with 12 bases between them.

The chain carries TRBV18 and TRBJ1-1; D perhaps matches TRBD1 (5 bases). Trimming took 6 bases from V and 1 from J, leaving 15 bases between them. The CDR3 extends over 15 amino acids. Germline V CDR1 and CDR2: KGHSH, LQKENI. The CDR3 nucleotides are TGTGCCAGCTCCGACCCAGGGAGGCGGAACACTGAAGCTTTCTTT. Its translation is CASSDPGRRNTEAFF.

For the CDR3, the DNA is TGTGCCAGCAGCCGTACGAACACTGAAGCTTTCTTT. It yields the protein CASSRTNTEAFF. V usage is TRBV11-1 and J usage is TRBJ1-1; D not certain. This CDR3 comprises 12 residues. The V and J ends lost 5 bases and 1 base respectively, with 5 bases between them. Germline CDR1 reads SGHAT; CDR2 reads FQDESV (reference sequence).

The CDR3 DNA reads as TGTGCCACCCAAGGCGGGCGGGGACCCTTAAATGAGCAGTTCTTC. Amino acids: CATQGGRGPLNEQFF. The rearrangement links TRBV19 to TRBJ2-1, with D maybe TRBD2 (6 bases). V lost 10 bases and J 7 bases, leaving 23 bases between the germline ends. The CDR3 spans 15 residues. CDR1 is LNHDA and CDR2 is SQIVND in the germline V gene (reference sequence). The variable domain in full, with the rest retrieved from reference TRBV19 and TRBJ2-1, is DGGITQSPKYLFRKEGQNVTLSCEQNLNHDAMYWYRQDPGQGLRLIYYSQIVNDFQKGDIAEGYSVSREKKESFPLTVTSAQKNPTAFYLCATQGGRGPLNEQFFGPGTRLTVL.

The chain links TRBV27 to TRBJ2-7; D could derive from TRBD1 or TRBD2 (6 bases each). This CDR3 region has 15 residues. V shed 4 bases and J shed 7 bases, with 20 bases lying between them. Germline V lookup: CDR1 MNHEY, CDR2 SMNVEV (reference sequence). CDR3 DNA sequence: TGTGCCAGCAGTTGGGGGGCATCTTCGACGGGTGAGCAGTACTTC. Its protein is CASSWGASSTGEQYF.

The chain combines TRBV11-2 with TRBJ1-3; no firm D call. This CDR3 spans 17 amino acids. The V gene's germline CDR1 is SGHAT and CDR2 FQNNGV. V was clipped by 0 bases and J by 6 bases, with 18 bases between them. The CDR3 here is CASSLESAFPGLNTIYF. The DNA of the CDR3 is TGTGCCAGCAGCTTAGAGTCAGCCTTCCCGGGTTTAAACACCATATATTTT.

In regard to this clone: A read error may produce the germline difference seen at one junction end. The V call is TRBV7-7, the J call TRBJ1-1; 8 nucleotides agree with TRBD1. Germline CDR1 is SSHAT and CDR2 is FNYEAQ (reference sequence). This CDR3 spans 13 amino acids. CDR3: CASSTGQGTEAFF. The CDR3, as DNA: TGTGCTAGCAGTACCGGACAGGGCACTGAAGCTTTCTTT.

V usage is TRBV5-5 and J usage is TRBJ1-5; D unresolved. CDR1 SGHKS and CDR2 YYEKEE come from the germline V gene (reference sequence). Trimming took off 0 bases at V and 4 bases at J, with 11 bases between the two ends. CDR3 size: 15 residues. CDR3 bases: TGTGCCAGCAGCTTGGTAGGGCAGTTAAATCAGCCCCAGCATTTT. Amino acids: CASSLVGQLNQPQHF.

The rearrangement uses TRBV5-4 and TRBJ2-3; 7 bases fit TRBD2. Trimming took 2 bases from V and 4 from J; bases not matched to a gene: 4. The length of the CDR3 is 14 residues. Per germline, CDR1 SGHNT and CDR2 YYREEE (reference sequence). The CDR3 region has the DNA TGTGCCAGCAGCTTAGCGGGGCGGGCAGATACGCAGTATTTT. It yields the protein CASSLAGRADTQYF.

This chain joins TRBV7-9 and TRBJ1-1; 8 bases are a match to TRBD1. The CDR3 is 16 residues long. CDR1 is SEHNR and CDR2 is FQNEAQ in the germline V gene (reference sequence). V shed 7 bases, J shed 3 bases, and the junction held 13 bases outside the gene matches. The DNA of the CDR3 is TGTGCCAGCACCCGCTACAGGGGGAACGGCGACACTGAAGCTTTCTTT. Its protein product is CASTRYRGNGDTEAFF.

This clone was observed once. The rearrangement joins TRBV5-1 to TRBJ2-4; 8 bases are shared with TRBD1. Trimming took 3 bases from V and 5 from J; bases not matched to a gene: 13. Germline CDR1 reads SGHRS; CDR2 reads YFSETQ. CDR3 length: 17 residues. This CDR3 is CASSSYRGYSSENIQYF. The CDR3 nucleotides read TGCGCCAGCAGCTCCTACAGGGGGTACAGCTCGGAAAACATTCAGTACTTC. Full variable domain (remainder filled in from reference TRBV5-1 and TRBJ2-4): KAGVTQTPRYLIKTRGQQVTLSCSPISGHRSVSWYQQTPGQGLQFLFEYFSETQRNKGNFPGRFSGRQFSNSRSEMNVSTLELGDSALYLCASSSYRGYSSENIQYFGAGTRLSVL.